This T cell receptor beta chain was captured in a study of T cells after yellow fever vaccination. Study summary: Each low-cell-number fraction was prepared by means of SMART-Seq v4 Ultra Low Input.

Only a few counts were recorded for this clonotype. The target antigen is unknown. From the 5' RACE reads, TCRdb called clonotypes with MiXCR, one entry per CDR3 protein. The sample has roughly 520,000 distinct CDR3 sequences, 20% to 25% seen once. Study-wide results and limits: Abundant clonotypes (contaminants from the bulk population) could be present in FACS-sorted repertoires. Most primary-vaccination clones recurred post-booster (roughly 97% CD4, 88% CD8). Across the CD4 and CD8 compartments, a small share of clonotypes was present in both.

This clonotype was obtained from a man younger than 35 who received the YFV17D yellow fever vaccine. The material was PBMCs, obtained roughly 20 days after the first yellow fever vaccination.

For the CDR3, the DNA is TGTGCCAGCAGCTTAAGGGGGCGCGATTCACCCCTCCACTTT. Translation gives CASSLRGRDSPLHF. V gene TRBV7-8 combines with J gene TRBJ1-6; TRBD1 matches 7 bases. Looked up from germline, CDR1 is SGHVS and CDR2 is FQNEAQ. V shed 2 bases, J shed 8 bases, and the junction held 3 bases outside the gene matches. The CDR3 length is 14 residues.